Listed below are T cell receptor beta chains from one sample, sequenced in a study of cytomegalovirus exposure and HLA in healthy donors. The repertoire was sequenced with immunoSEQ multiplex PCR; TCRdb's copy has only in-frame clones and lacks some. The sample lists 150,000 or so clones; 82% were seen once. Sequenced material: PBMCs. All receptors come from a man younger than 45 in good health and CMV-seropositive. CDR3s include the opening cysteine and the closing phenylalanine or tryptophan. A D gene is named only where the DNA matches it firmly. Expanded clones are given a class, and other clones once, few, many or no size at all.

d_call clone_size j_call v_call cdr3_nt cdr3_aa
. . TRBJ1-1 TRBV6-5 TGTGCCAGCAGAACCCCCGCAGAAATGAACACTGAAGCTTTCTTT CASRTPAEMNTEAFF
TRBD1 . TRBJ2-7 TRBV7-2 TGTGCCAGCAGCTTAGAGTGGGACAGGAGATACGAGCAGTACTTC CASSLEWDRRYEQYF
. . TRBJ1-3 TRBV30 TGTGCCTGGCGCGGCTCTGGAAACACCATATATTTT CAWRGSGNTIYF
. . TRBJ2-5 TRBV7-8 TGTGCCAGCAGCCGCCCCCAGGGGCCCGTCAACCAAGAGACCCAGTACTTC CASSRPQGPVNQETQYF
. . TRBJ1-3 TRBV7-9 TGTGCCAGCAGCTTACAGGGGAGCTCTGGAAACACCATATATTTT CASSLQGSSGNTIYF
. . TRBJ1-1 TRBV5-6 TGTGCCAGCAGCTTGGCCGCTTGGGCGGGGGAAGCTTTCTTT CASSLAAWAGEAFF
. . TRBJ1-1 TRBV5-1 TGTGCCAGCAGCCTGACAGCTCTGAACACTGAAGCTTTCTTT CASSLTALNTEAFF
. . TRBJ2-5 TRBV19 TGTGCCAGTAGTATTAAAGGACAGAATTCACGGGAGACCCAGTACTTC CASSIKGQNSRETQYF
TRBD1 . TRBJ2-5 TRBV19 TGTGCCAGTGGATATCCAGGGGGCAAAGAGACCCAGTACTTC CASGYPGGKETQYF
TRBD1 . TRBJ1-1 TRBV18 TGTGCCAGCTCAAGGGGACAGGGAATCACTGAAGCTTTCTTT CASSRGQGITEAFF
. . TRBJ1-5 TRBV27 TGTGCCAGCAGTTTATACAGGGCCGGAGATCAGCCCCAGCATTTT CASSLYRAGDQPQHF
. . TRBJ2-5 TRBV5-6 TGTGCCAGCAGCTTACTTGGCAGGGAACAAGAGACCCAGTACTTC CASSLLGREQETQYF
TRBD2 few TRBJ2-7 TRBV7-2 TGTGCCAGCAGCTTAGGGACTAGCGGGTTATACTACGAGCAGTACTTC CASSLGTSGLYYEQYF
TRBD1 . TRBJ2-7 TRBV11-2 TGTGCCAGCAGCGCCCGGGACAGGGGACTAAGGCCCTACGAGCAGTACTTC CASSARDRGLRPYEQYF
. . TRBJ2-7 TRBV15 TGTGCCACCAGCAGAGATCTAGGTTCAAGCTCCTACGAGCAGTACTTC CATSRDLGSSSYEQYF
. . TRBJ1-5 TRBV6-1 TGTGCCAGCAGTGAGACGGGGGGGCTTCAGCCCCAGCATTTT CASSETGGLQPQHF
TRBD1 once TRBJ2-7 TRBV27 TGTGCCAGCAGTTTAATCTGGACAGGGAAGAACGAGCAGTACTTC CASSLIWTGKNEQYF
TRBD2 . TRBJ2-1 TRBV27 TGTGCCAGCGCGGGGGGACCATACAATGAGCAGTTCTTC CASAGGPYNEQFF
. once TRBJ1-3 TRBV7-9 TGTGCCAGCAGCTTAGCTGCGGGGACTAGCTCTGGAAACACCATATATTTT CASSLAAGTSSGNTIYF
. . TRBJ1-2 TRBV5-1 TGCGCCAGCAGCCCTGAACAAATTTCAAGAGGCTACACCTTC CASSPEQISRGYTF
. . TRBJ1-2 TRBV7-8 TGTGCCAGCAGACAAGGACAGCCCTATGGCTACACCTTC CASRQGQPYGYTF
TRBD2 once TRBJ2-1 TRBV14 TGTGCCAGCAGCCAACCCGGGACTAGTATAGGAACTACGGAGCAGTTCTTC CASSQPGTSIGTTEQFF
. . TRBJ1-1 TRBV4-3 TGCGCCAGCAGCCGACAGAACAGGGAAAAGGGGGACACTGAAGCTTTCTTT CASSRQNREKGDTEAFF
. . TRBJ2-7 TRBV11-1 TGTGCCAGCAGCCTCTTTGCGGGCGGGCCTTCCTACGAGCAGTACTTC CASSLFAGGPSYEQYF
TRBD1 . TRBJ1-4 TRBV15 TGTGCCACCAGCAGAGTGGGGACAGGGAAAGTCACTAATGAAAAACTGTTTTTT CATSRVGTGKVTNEKLFF
. . TRBJ1-4 TRBV6-5 TGTGCCAGCGGTTATCCCTTGCAGGAAAAACTGTTTTTT CASGYPLQEKLFF
TRBD2 . TRBJ2-5 TRBV28 TGTGCCAGCGGCACTAGCGGGGACTTTGAAGAGACCCAGTACTTC CASGTSGDFEETQYF
. . TRBJ2-3 TRBV5-1 TGCGCCAGCAGCCGGCTGGCCGGGAGTGGAGGCACAGATACGCAGTATTTT CASSRLAGSGGTDTQYF
. . TRBJ2-5 TRBV5-1 TGCGCCAGCAGCTTACAAGCTACTAGAGAGACCCAGTACTTC CASSLQATRETQYF
. . TRBJ1-5 TRBV28 TGTGCCAGCAGCCCCACGAGGGGGAGCAATCAGCCCCAGCATTTT CASSPTRGSNQPQHF
TRBD1 few TRBJ1-2 TRBV5-1 TGCGCCAGCAGCTTGGGGGGACAGGGCGAAACTTATGGCTACACCTTC CASSLGGQGETYGYTF
TRBD1 few TRBJ1-1 TRBV27 TGTGCCAGCAGTCCGAGACAGGGTTCCAACACTGAAGCTTTCTTT CASSPRQGSNTEAFF
TRBD1 . TRBJ2-7 TRBV6-5 TGTGCCAGCAGCCGATCCGGGACAGGGACCTACGAGCAGTACTTC CASSRSGTGTYEQYF
. . TRBJ1-2 TRBV2 TGTGCCAGCAGTCCGAATAACCGGGGTAACGATGGCTACACCTTC CASSPNNRGNDGYTF
. . TRBJ1-2 TRBV30 TGTGCCTTGGGGCAGGGCGGCTACACCTTC CALGQGGYTF
. . TRBJ2-1 TRBV2 TGTGCCAGCAGGGGGGGAGAGGATGAGCAGTTCTTC CASRGGEDEQFF
TRBD1 . TRBJ2-7 TRBV2 TGTGCCAGCAGACTGGGGCCGGGACAGGGGACCTACGAGCAGTACTTC CASRLGPGQGTYEQYF
. once TRBJ2-7 TRBV5-6 TGTGCCAGCAGCCCCCTAGAGGGCCCACCCTACGAGCAGTACTTC CASSPLEGPPYEQYF
. . TRBJ2-3 TRBV5-8 TGTGCCAGCAGCCCGGACACGGGTACAGATACGCAGTATTTT CASSPDTGTDTQYF
. . TRBJ1-1 TRBV5-6 TGTGCCAGCAGCTTGAACATGAACACTGAAGCTTTCTTT CASSLNMNTEAFF
TRBD1 few TRBJ2-7 TRBV19 TGTGCCAGTAGTCTCGGGACAGGAAGTTACGAGCAGTACTTC CASSLGTGSYEQYF
. . TRBJ1-1 TRBV15 TGTGCCACCAGCAGGGAATTTTATACAGCTGAAGCTTTCTTT CATSREFYTAEAFF
. once TRBJ2-7 TRBV4-1 TGCGCCAGCAGCCATCGAGGAGGTGTCGAGCAGTACTTC CASSHRGGVEQYF
. . TRBJ1-1 TRBV28 TGTGCCAGCAGTTCCATGAACACTGAAGCTTTCTTT CASSSMNTEAFF
. . TRBJ1-5 TRBV19 TGTGCCAGTAGTACCCCAGGCAATCAGCCCCAGCATTTT CASSTPGNQPQHF
. . TRBJ2-7 TRBV29-1 TGCAGCGTTGAAGATGGCGGCCGCGAGCAGTACTTC CSVEDGGREQYF
. . TRBJ1-3 TRBV30 TGTGCCTGGAGTAACAGGGCTGGAAACACCATATATTTT CAWSNRAGNTIYF